The rows below give T cell receptor beta chains drawn from one sample of a study of T cells in Graves' hyperthyroidism and ophthalmopathy. Each CDR3 protein gets one entry after TCRdb re-called the multiplex PCR reads with MiXCR. The sample includes 300,000 to 450,000 distinct CDR3 sequences, 15% to 19% of them seen just once. What was sequenced was blood. The source is a woman aged 18-29 years with Graves' hyperthyroidism that later progressed to Graves' ophthalmopathy. The CDR3 runs from the conserved cysteine through the conserved F or W. The order of the fields is clone size, D gene, V gene, J gene, CDR3 protein, CDR3 DNA. A D gene is named only where the DNA matches it firmly. Only some rows state a clone size, as once, few, many or a class for expanded clones.

size: few
D: TRBD2
V: TRBV29-1
J: TRBJ2-4
CDR3: CSVKFGGGAKNIQYF
DNA: TGCAGCGTTAAATTCGGGGGGGGGGCCAAAAACATTCAGTACTTC

size: many
D: -
V: TRBV4-1
J: TRBJ2-2
CDR3: CASSQTGELFF
DNA: TGTGCCAGCAGCCAAACCGGGGAGCTGTTTTTT

size: many
D: -
V: TRBV28
J: TRBJ2-7
CDR3: CASSLLPRPGSSYEQYF
DNA: TGTGCCAGCAGTCTACTTCCGCGCCCAGGTAGCTCCTACGAGCAGTACTTC

size: -
D: TRBD1
V: TRBV20-1
J: TRBJ1-5
CDR3: CSARGGTGVWPQHF
DNA: TGCAGTGCTAGAGGGGGGACAGGGGTTTGGCCCCAGCATTTT

size: few
D: -
V: TRBV2
J: TRBJ1-3
CDR3: CASSVVRTSGNTIYF
DNA: TGTGCCAGCAGTGTTGTCAGGACCTCTGGAAACACCATATATTTT

size: many
D: -
V: TRBV7-9
J: TRBJ2-3
CDR3: CASSVAKDTQYF
DNA: TGTGCCAGCAGCGTGGCAAAAGATACGCAGTATTTT

size: many
D: TRBD1
V: TRBV20-1
J: TRBJ1-4
CDR3: CSAIRDRDEKLFF
DNA: TGCAGTGCTATCCGGGACAGGGACGAAAAACTGTTTTTT

size: few
D: TRBD1
V: TRBV5-6
J: TRBJ1-5
CDR3: CASSFGDRVGQPQHF
DNA: TGTGCCAGCAGCTTTGGGGACAGGGTCGGTCAGCCCCAGCATTTT

size: -
D: TRBD2
V: TRBV2
J: TRBJ2-5
CDR3: CASRLKYRSGLAGGETQYF
DNA: TGTGCCAGCAGACTCAAATACCGGTCGGGACTAGCGGGGGGGGAGACCCAGTACTTC

size: few
D: -
V: TRBV10-3
J: TRBJ2-7
CDR3: CATRDETSYEQYF
DNA: TGTGCCACCAGGGACGAGACTTCCTACGAGCAGTACTTC

size: -
D: -
V: TRBV4-3
J: TRBJ2-7
CDR3: CASSLEDQVAYEQYF
DNA: TGCGCTAGCAGCCTTGAGGACCAGGTCGCCTACGAGCAGTACTTC

size: many
D: TRBD1
V: TRBV12-3/TRBV12-4
J: TRBJ2-5
CDR3: CASSYGDRHQETQYF
DNA: TGTGCCAGCAGCTACGGGGACAGACACCAAGAGACCCAGTACTTC

size: many
D: -
V: TRBV5-1
J: TRBJ2-1
CDR3: CASSFGGFSYNEQFF
DNA: TGCGCCAGCAGCTTTGGGGGTTTTTCCTACAATGAGCAGTTCTTC

size: many
D: -
V: TRBV28
J: TRBJ2-7
CDR3: CASRQGYEQYF
DNA: TGTGCCAGCAGGCAGGGCTACGAGCAGTACTTC

size: many
D: -
V: TRBV24-1
J: TRBJ2-5
CDR3: CATSPGGQETQYF
DNA: TGTGCCACCTCCCCCGGGGGACAAGAGACCCAGTACTTC

size: many
D: TRBD2
V: TRBV6-1
J: TRBJ2-7
CDR3: CASSLTSGPVSYEQYF
DNA: TGTGCCAGCAGCCTTACTAGCGGGCCTGTCTCCTACGAGCAGTACTTC

size: few
D: TRBD1
V: TRBV6-1
J: TRBJ2-2
CDR3: CASSSDRLNTGELFF
DNA: TGTGCCAGCAGTTCGGACAGGTTGAACACCGGGGAGCTGTTTTTT

size: -
D: -
V: TRBV6-1
J: TRBJ2-2
CDR3: CASSTRQYTGELFF
DNA: TGTGCCAGCAGTACCCGACAGTACACCGGGGAGCTGTTTTTT

size: -
D: TRBD2
V: TRBV5-1
J: TRBJ2-3
CDR3: CASSWRTSESTDTQYF
DNA: TGCGCCAGCAGCTGGAGGACTAGCGAAAGCACAGATACGCAGTATTTT

size: -
D: -
V: TRBV7-9
J: TRBJ1-1
CDR3: CASSLAQGLLEAFF
DNA: TGTGCCAGCAGCTTAGCGCAGGGACTACTCGAAGCTTTCTTT

size: -
D: TRBD1
V: TRBV30
J: TRBJ2-3
CDR3: CAWSWDRETDTQYF
DNA: TGTGCCTGGAGTTGGGACAGGGAAACAGATACGCAGTATTTT

size: few
D: -
V: TRBV6-1
J: TRBJ1-1
CDR3: CAISWGPEAFF
DNA: TGTGCCATATCCTGGGGGCCTGAAGCTTTCTTT

size: -
D: TRBD1
V: TRBV20-1
J: TRBJ1-2
CDR3: CSAPGQGDYGYTF
DNA: TGCAGTGCTCCGGGACAGGGAGACTATGGCTACACCTTC

size: few
D: -
V: TRBV24-1
J: TRBJ2-1
CDR3: CATSDYRSYNKQFF
DNA: TGTGCCACCAGTGATTACCGGTCCTACAATAAGCAGTTCTTC

size: many
D: TRBD2
V: TRBV5-1
J: TRBJ2-1
CDR3: CASSRLTSGSDEQFF
DNA: TGCGCCAGCAGCCGACTGACTAGCGGGAGCGATGAGCAGTTCTTC

size: -
D: -
V: TRBV6-9
J: TRBJ1-5
CDR3: CASSYSNMQPQHF
DNA: TGTGCCAGCAGTTACTCGAATATGCAGCCCCAGCATTTT

size: -
D: TRBD1
V: TRBV28
J: TRBJ2-5
CDR3: CASSFRSPLGQGTIETQYF
DNA: TGTGCCAGCAGTTTCAGATCCCCCCTTGGACAGGGAACAATCGAGACCCAGTACTTC

size: few
D: -
V: TRBV7-8
J: TRBJ2-3
CDR3: CATRDTSTDTQYF
DNA: TGTGCCACGCGGGATACAAGCACAGATACGCAGTATTTT

size: many
D: TRBD2
V: TRBV6-2/TRBV6-3
J: TRBJ2-7
CDR3: CASSYPGTSGRPAYEQYF
DNA: TGTGCCAGCAGTTACCCCGGGACTAGCGGGAGGCCCGCCTACGAGCAGTACTTC

size: many
D: TRBD1
V: TRBV20-1
J: TRBJ1-5
CDR3: CSAPPWDRPNQPQHF
DNA: TGCAGTGCTCCGCCTTGGGACAGGCCAAATCAGCCCCAGCATTTT

size: -
D: -
V: TRBV20-1
J: TRBJ1-5
CDR3: CSASAKRGSLHSNQPQHF
DNA: TGCAGTGCTAGTGCTAAGCGCGGGAGCCTACATAGCAATCAGCCCCAGCATTTT

size: many
D: -
V: TRBV5-6
J: TRBJ1-2
CDR3: CASSLSNYGYTF
DNA: TGTGCCAGCAGCTTGTCAAACTATGGCTACACCTTC

size: -
D: -
V: TRBV19
J: TRBJ2-7
CDR3: CASSIADGSYEQYF
DNA: TGTGCCAGTAGTATTGCTGACGGGTCCTACGAGCAGTACTTC

size: -
D: -
V: TRBV5-1
J: TRBJ2-5
CDR3: CASSLGRLYSEETQYF
DNA: TGCGCCAGCAGCCTCGGAAGACTCTACTCAGAAGAGACCCAGTACTTC

size: many
D: TRBD2
V: TRBV6-1
J: TRBJ2-5
CDR3: CASSPRASGRGETQYF
DNA: TGTGCCAGCAGCCCCAGGGCTAGCGGGAGAGGGGAGACCCAGTACTTC

size: -
D: -
V: TRBV7-2
J: TRBJ2-7
CDR3: CASSALARETYEQYF
DNA: TGTGCCAGCAGCGCTCTAGCGAGGGAGACCTACGAGCAGTACTTC

size: -
D: -
V: TRBV7-9
J: TRBJ1-1
CDR3: CASSLGWDKATEAFF
DNA: TGTGCCAGCAGCTTAGGCTGGGATAAGGCCACTGAAGCTTTCTTT

size: -
D: -
V: TRBV7-9
J: TRBJ1-4
CDR3: CASSPPTAGDYEKLFF
DNA: TGTGCCAGCAGCCCACCTACGGCGGGGGACTATGAAAAACTGTTTTTT

size: many
D: -
V: TRBV7-9
J: TRBJ2-5
CDR3: CASSARGVWAGETQYF
DNA: TGTGCCAGCAGCGCCCGCGGCGTGTGGGCGGGGGAGACCCAGTACTTC

size: many
D: -
V: TRBV5-5
J: TRBJ2-7
CDR3: CASSSDDRAYEQYF
DNA: TGTGCCAGCAGCTCAGACGACAGAGCCTACGAGCAGTACTTC

size: few
D: -
V: TRBV6-1
J: TRBJ2-3
CDR3: CASSDGQPDTQYF
DNA: TGTGCCAGCAGTGATGGACAGCCAGATACGCAGTATTTT

size: many
D: -
V: TRBV20-1
J: TRBJ1-1
CDR3: CSASRPGSEAFF
DNA: TGCAGTGCTTCACGACCGGGATCTGAAGCTTTCTTT